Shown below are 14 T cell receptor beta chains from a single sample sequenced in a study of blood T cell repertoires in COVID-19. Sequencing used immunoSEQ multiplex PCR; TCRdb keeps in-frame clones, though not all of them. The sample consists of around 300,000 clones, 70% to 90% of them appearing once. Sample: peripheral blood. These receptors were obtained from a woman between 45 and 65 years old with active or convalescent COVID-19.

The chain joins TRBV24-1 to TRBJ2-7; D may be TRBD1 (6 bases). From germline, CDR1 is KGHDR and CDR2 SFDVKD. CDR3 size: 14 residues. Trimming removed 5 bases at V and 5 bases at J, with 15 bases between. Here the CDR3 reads CATSGPTGTHEQYF. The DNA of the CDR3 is TGTGCCACCAGTGGCCCCACAGGGACCCACGAGCAGTACTTC.

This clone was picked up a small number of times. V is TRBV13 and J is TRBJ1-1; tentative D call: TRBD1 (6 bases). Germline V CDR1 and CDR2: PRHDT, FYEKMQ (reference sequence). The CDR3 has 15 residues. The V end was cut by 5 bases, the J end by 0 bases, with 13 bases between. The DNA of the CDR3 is TGTGCCAGCAGCCCCAGTGGGGGCATGAACACTGAAGCTTTCTTT. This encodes CASSPSGGMNTEAFF. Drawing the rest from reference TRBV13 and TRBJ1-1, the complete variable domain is AAGVIQSPRHLIKEKRETATLKCYPIPRHDTVYWYQQGPGQDPQFLISFYEKMQSDKGSIPDRFSAQQFSDYHSELNMSSLELGDSALYFCASSPSGGMNTEAFFGQGTRLTVV.

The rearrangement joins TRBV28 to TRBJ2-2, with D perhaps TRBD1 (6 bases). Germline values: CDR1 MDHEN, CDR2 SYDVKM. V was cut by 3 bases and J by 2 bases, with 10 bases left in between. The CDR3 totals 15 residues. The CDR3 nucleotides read TGTGCCAGCAGTTTTTCCAGGGGAAACACCGGGGAGCTGTTTTTT. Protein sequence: CASSFSRGNTGELFF.

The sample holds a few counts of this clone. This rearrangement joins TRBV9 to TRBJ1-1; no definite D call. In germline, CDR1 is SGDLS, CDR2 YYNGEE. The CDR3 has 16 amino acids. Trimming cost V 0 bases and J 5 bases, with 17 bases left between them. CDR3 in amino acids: CASSVDGASRGTEAFF. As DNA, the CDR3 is TGTGCCAGCAGCGTAGACGGAGCCTCACGTGGTACTGAAGCTTTCTTT.

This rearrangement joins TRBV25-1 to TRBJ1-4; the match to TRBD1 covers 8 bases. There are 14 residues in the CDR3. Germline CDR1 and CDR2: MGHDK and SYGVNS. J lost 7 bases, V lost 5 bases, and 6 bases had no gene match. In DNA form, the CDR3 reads TGTGCCAGCAGTCTGACAGGGGTCGGTGAAAAACTGTTTTTT. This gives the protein CASSLTGVGEKLFF.

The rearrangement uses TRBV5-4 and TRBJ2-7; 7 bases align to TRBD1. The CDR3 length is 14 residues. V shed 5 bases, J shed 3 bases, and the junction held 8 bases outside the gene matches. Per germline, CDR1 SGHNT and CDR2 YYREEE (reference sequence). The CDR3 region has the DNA TGTGCCAGCAGAACTGGACGGGACAGCTACGAGCAGTACTTC. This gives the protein CASRTGRDSYEQYF.

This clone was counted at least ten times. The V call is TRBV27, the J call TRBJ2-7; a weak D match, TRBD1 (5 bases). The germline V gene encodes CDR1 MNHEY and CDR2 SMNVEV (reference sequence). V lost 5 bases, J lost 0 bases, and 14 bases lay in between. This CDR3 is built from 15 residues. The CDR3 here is CASSLGVGDSYEQYF. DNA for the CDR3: TGTGCCAGCAGTCTCGGAGTAGGGGACTCCTACGAGCAGTACTTC.

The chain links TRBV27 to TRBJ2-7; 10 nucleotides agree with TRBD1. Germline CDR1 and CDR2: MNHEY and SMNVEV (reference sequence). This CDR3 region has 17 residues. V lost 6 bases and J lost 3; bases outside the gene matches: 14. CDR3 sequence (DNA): TGTGCCAGCAGAGGGACAGGGGCCCCCTCAGCCCTCTACGAGCAGTACTTC. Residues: CASRGTGAPSALYEQYF.

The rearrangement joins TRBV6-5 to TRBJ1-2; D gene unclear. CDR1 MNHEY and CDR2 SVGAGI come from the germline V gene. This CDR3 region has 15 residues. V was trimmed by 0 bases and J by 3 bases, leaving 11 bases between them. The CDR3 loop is CASSYSEDGDYGYTF. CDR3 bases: TGTGCCAGCAGTTACTCGGAGGACGGGGACTATGGCTACACCTTC.

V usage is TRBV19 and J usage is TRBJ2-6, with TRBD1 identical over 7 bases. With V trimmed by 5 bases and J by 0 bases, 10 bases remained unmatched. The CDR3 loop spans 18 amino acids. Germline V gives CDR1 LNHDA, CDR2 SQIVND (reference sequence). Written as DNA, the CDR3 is TGTGCCAGTAGTGGAAGACAGGGTCCCCTCTCTGGGGCCAACGTCCTGACTTTC. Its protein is CASSGRQGPLSGANVLTF.

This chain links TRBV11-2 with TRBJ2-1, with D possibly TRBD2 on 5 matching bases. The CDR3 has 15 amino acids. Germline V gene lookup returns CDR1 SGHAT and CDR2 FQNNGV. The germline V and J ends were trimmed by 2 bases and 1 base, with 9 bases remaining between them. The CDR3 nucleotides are TGTGCCAGCAGCTTATCTCCGGGGTCCTACAATGAGCAGTTCTTC. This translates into CASSLSPGSYNEQFF.

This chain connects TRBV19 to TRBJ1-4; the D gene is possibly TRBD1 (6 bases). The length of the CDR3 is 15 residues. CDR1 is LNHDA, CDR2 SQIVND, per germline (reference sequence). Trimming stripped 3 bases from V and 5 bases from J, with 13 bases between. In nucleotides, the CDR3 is TGTGCCAGTAGTATCCGGACAGAGGGAAATGAAAAACTGTTTTTT. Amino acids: CASSIRTEGNEKLFF.

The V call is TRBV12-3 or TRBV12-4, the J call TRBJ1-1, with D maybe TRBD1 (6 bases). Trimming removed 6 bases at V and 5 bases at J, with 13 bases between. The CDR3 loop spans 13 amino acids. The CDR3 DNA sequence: TGTGCCAGCAGGATCACAGGGATAACTGAAGCTTTCTTT. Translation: CASRITGITEAFF.

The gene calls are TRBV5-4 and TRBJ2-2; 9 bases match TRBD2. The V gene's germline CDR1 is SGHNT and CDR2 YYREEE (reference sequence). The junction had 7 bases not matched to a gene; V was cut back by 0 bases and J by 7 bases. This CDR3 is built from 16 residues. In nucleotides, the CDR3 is TGTGCCAGCAGCTTGGTTGGCGGGAGGGTTGGCGGGGAGCTGTTTTTT. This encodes CASSLVGGRVGGELFF.